This T cell receptor beta chain was obtained from a study of blood T cells in healthy people across ages. Trimming pared 3 bases from V and 3 bases from J, leaving 14 bases between. The CDR3 is 14 residues long. The germline gives CDR1 DFQATT, CDR2 SNEGSKA (reference sequence). Study-level results: Estimates drawn from one million T cells were deemed to understate diversity. In the absence of known donor CMV status, changes in expanded clonotypes were possibly confounded.

The authors ran a second PCR of roughly 6 to 12 cycles using a sample-barcoded 5' primer and a J-beta primer mix. TCRdb reprocessed the 5' RACE reads via MiXCR and lists one record per CDR3 protein. Seen here are about 640,000 distinct CDR3 sequences, about 53% observed once, and the top ten hold roughly 34%. This clonotype has only a few counts. Its specificity is not known. Source material: blood. This sequence originates from a man in his fifties or sixties in good health. V usage is TRBV20-1 and J usage is TRBJ2-5, with a weak D call TRBD1 (5 bases). DNA for the CDR3: TGCAGTGCTAGTGTCGTCAGGGTTGAAGAGACCCAGTACTTC. Protein: CSASVVRVEETQYF.